These 8 T cell receptor beta chains were all obtained from the same sample, sequenced in a study of cytomegalovirus exposure and HLA in healthy donors. Primers included in the PCR were 60 Vbeta and 13 Jbeta primers. Sequenced by immunoSEQ multiplex PCR; TCRdb stores in-frame clones only, minus some. The repertoire holds 150,000 to 200,000 clones, with more than 85% as singletons. Sequencing was performed on PBMCs. The receptors shown here come from a woman younger than 35 in good health and CMV-seronegative.

The chain recombines TRBV6-1 with TRBJ1-2; 8 nucleotides line up with TRBD1. Germline CDR1 is MNHNS and CDR2 is SASEGT. Trimming took 3 bases from V and 4 from J; bases not matched to a gene: 1. This CDR3 region has 13 residues. The CDR3: CASSDDRGYGYTF. The DNA for the CDR3 is TGTGCCAGCAGTGATGACAGGGGCTATGGCTACACCTTC.

The count of this clone is one. The chain combines TRBV5-4 with TRBJ2-3; the match to TRBD2 covers 7 bases. Looked up from germline, CDR1 is SGHNT and CDR2 is YYREEE (reference sequence). CDR3 size: 15 residues. Trimming at V came to 4 bases and at J to 4 bases, leaving 9 bases not matched to a gene. CDR3 sequence reads: CASSPPRGSSDTQYF. As DNA, the CDR3 is TGTGCCAGCAGCCCCCCCCGCGGGAGTTCAGATACGCAGTATTTT.

The chain joins TRBV11-3 to TRBJ2-1; 7 bases are a match to TRBD2. V was pared by 6 bases and J by 7 bases, with 12 bases of the junction left unmatched. CDR3 size: 15 residues. From germline, CDR1 is SGHNT and CDR2 YENEEA. CDR3 sequence (DNA): TGTGCCAGCAGACACGCGGGGAGGGCTTGGAATGAGCAGTTCTTC. It encodes CASRHAGRAWNEQFF.

The chain uses TRBV27 and TRBJ2-1; 11 nucleotides match TRBD1. V was clipped by 3 bases and J by 4 bases; unmatched bases: 2. This CDR3 comprises 15 residues. Per germline, CDR1 MNHEY and CDR2 SMNVEV (reference sequence). The CDR3 DNA is TGTGCCAGCAGTTTGGACAGGGGGCATTACAATGAGCAGTTCTTC. Amino acid sequence: CASSLDRGHYNEQFF.

The chain couples TRBV4-1 to TRBJ2-7; 8 nucleotides agree with TRBD1. The CDR3 runs to 15 residues. The V gene's germline CDR1 is MGHRA and CDR2 YSYEKL. Trimming removed 0 bases from V and 6 bases from J; junction bases left unmatched: 7. The CDR3 region is CASSQETGGAFEQYF. The CDR3 DNA sequence: TGCGCCAGCAGCCAAGAAACAGGGGGAGCTTTCGAGCAGTACTTC.

This clone was recorded once. The chain is built from TRBV5-4 and TRBJ2-3; a weak D match, TRBD1 (5 bases). Germline assignment: CDR1 SGHNT and CDR2 YYREEE (reference sequence). The CDR3 is 13 residues long. V was cut by 5 bases and J by 6 bases, with 13 bases left in between. CDR3 sequence: CASSFRGSDTQYF. CDR3 sequence (DNA): TGTGCCAGCAGTTTTAGGGGATCCGATACGCAGTATTTT.

V usage is TRBV7-3 and J usage is TRBJ2-2, with TRBD2 matching over 9 bases. The CDR3 sequence is 17 residues long. Per germline, CDR1 SGHTA and CDR2 FQGTGA. With V trimmed by 4 bases and J by 2 bases, 8 bases remained unmatched. The CDR3 DNA reads as TGTGCCAGCAGCTCCCCGAGCGGGAGGAGAAACACCGGGGAGCTGTTTTTT. Its protein product is CASSSPSGRRNTGELFF.

With regard to this clone: Other DNA sequences in this sample translate to the same CDR3. The chain has TRBV4-3 and TRBJ1-1; a possible D gene is TRBD1 (6 bases). CDR1 is LGHNA and CDR2 is YSLEER in the germline V gene. Trimming took 0 bases from V and 5 from J, leaving 7 bases between them. This CDR3 has 13 amino acids. The CDR3 DNA reads as TGCGCCAGCAGCCAAGACAGGGGAACTGAAGCTTTCTTT. This codes for CASSQDRGTEAFF.